These 24 T cell receptor beta chains share one sample of origin, sequenced in a study of blood T cell repertoires in COVID-19. Assay: immunoSEQ multiplex PCR; the TCRdb copy retains only in-frame clones and omits some. In the table there are roughly 230,000 clones, about four fifths of which are singletons. The sample was peripheral blood. The receptors here all came from a man in his forties or fifties with active or convalescent COVID-19.

The CDR3 sequence is CASSSGAQSNRGTQYF. The CDR3 coding sequence is TGCGCCAGCAGCTCAGGAGCACAAAGCAATAGGGGGACCCAGTACTTC. V and J are TRBV5-1 and TRBJ2-5, with a possible D match to TRBD1 (5 bases). V dropped 3 bases and J dropped 7 bases, with 22 bases sitting between them. Per germline, CDR1 SGHRS and CDR2 YFSETQ. This CDR3 is built from 16 residues.

The genes are TRBV7-9 and TRBJ2-1, with TRBD1 identical over 7 bases. CDR1 SEHNR and CDR2 FQNEAQ come from the germline V gene (reference sequence). V shed 5 bases, J shed 5 bases, and the junction held 9 bases outside the gene matches. The CDR3 length is 15 residues. The CDR3 loop reads CASSPRQGGDNEQFF. The DNA of the CDR3 is TGTGCCAGCAGCCCACGACAGGGTGGCGACAATGAGCAGTTCTTC.

This chain connects TRBV18 to TRBJ1-2, with 8 bases that match TRBD1. The V gene's germline CDR1 is KGHSH and CDR2 LQKENI. The CDR3 length is 15 residues. V lost 0 bases and J lost 4; bases outside the gene matches: 4. The CDR3 loop reads CASSPPTGEGYGYTF. The DNA for the CDR3 is TGTGCCAGCTCACCACCGACAGGGGAAGGCTATGGCTACACCTTC.

The chain has TRBV21-1 and TRBJ1-4; the D segment call TRBD1 is taken from the table without a DNA check. TRBV21-1 has pseudogene status. The CDR3 is 19 amino acids. The DNA of the CDR3 is TGTGCCAGCAGCTCGATGGGCAGGGGCCAGCTTGTCGTTTGGGAAAAACTGTTTTTT. The encoded protein is CASSSMGRGQLVVWEKLFF.

The V call is TRBV3-1 (or the pseudogene TRBV3-2), the J call TRBJ1-1; 8 nucleotides match TRBD1. The V gene end was trimmed by 1 base and the J gene end by 8 bases; junction bases not matched to a gene: 9. The V gene's germline CDR1 is LGHDT and CDR2 YNNKEL (reference sequence). The CDR3 length is 15 residues. The CDR3 DNA is TGTGCCAGCAGCCAAGCCCCTTGGACAGGGTCGGAAGCTTTCTTT. Protein: CASSQAPWTGSEAFF.

This clone turned up a few times. The chain joins TRBV7-8 to TRBJ1-5; 7 bases are shared with TRBD1. Trimming at V came to 10 bases and at J to 4 bases, leaving 7 bases not matched to a gene. The CDR3 runs to 13 residues. The germline V gene has CDR1 SGHVS and CDR2 FQNEAQ. CDR3 bases: TGTGCCACCTCCGCAGGGGGAAATCAGCCCCAGCATTTT. Protein sequence: CATSAGGNQPQHF.

CDR3 nucleotides: TGTGCCTCCCGGACAGGGGTATCTGTGCTGTTTTTT. It is translated as CASRTGVSVLFF. The chain recombines TRBV30 with TRBJ1-4, with TRBD1 matching over 9 bases. In germline, CDR1 is GTSNPN, CDR2 SVGIG (reference sequence). This CDR3 is built from 12 residues. The ends lost 7 bases at V and 14 bases at J; junction bases unmatched: 11.

This rearrangement joins TRBV18 to TRBJ1-2, with D perhaps TRBD1 (5 bases). The V gene's germline CDR1 is KGHSH and CDR2 LQKENI. With 5 bases removed from V and 6 bases from J, the gap between germline ends came to 16 bases. The CDR3 runs 14 residues. For the CDR3, the DNA is TGTGCCAGCTCAGGCCGGGGGGAAATCAATGGCTACACCTTC. Residues: CASSGRGEINGYTF.

This sequence joins TRBV11-2 and TRBJ1-2, with 9 bases that match TRBD1. After removal of 5 bases from V and 6 bases from J, the junction contained 4 bases not matched to a gene. This CDR3 spans 13 amino acids. Germline CDR1 reads SGHAT; CDR2 reads FQNNGV. CDR3 coding DNA: TGTGCCAGCAGCCCTCGACAGGGGGATGGCTACACCTTC. Residues: CASSPRQGDGYTF.

This chain joins TRBV2 and TRBJ1-5; D is possibly TRBD1 (6 bases). Germline V gene sequence: CDR1 SNHLY, CDR2 FYNNEI. V shed 5 bases and J shed 7 bases, with 24 bases lying between them. The CDR3 totals 17 residues. CDR3 region: CASSNFGLGGPGQPQHF. The CDR3 region has the DNA TGTGCCAGCAGTAACTTTGGGTTAGGGGGTCCGGGACAGCCCCAGCATTTT.

The sample holds one count of this clone. The chain recombines TRBV10-1 with TRBJ2-7, with 8 bases aligning to TRBD1. CDR1 and CDR2 (germline): WNHNN, SYGVQD (reference sequence). J gave up 3 bases and V 6 bases, and 7 bases lay outside the gene matches. CDR3 length: 14 residues. The CDR3 DNA is TGCGCCAGCAGCCCGGACAGGGAGATCTACGAGCAGTACTTC. Translation gives CASSPDREIYEQYF.

This chain links TRBV6-2 or TRBV6-3 with TRBJ1-1; 10 bases fit TRBD1. There are 17 residues in the CDR3. V was clipped by 2 bases and J by 4 bases; unmatched bases: 10. From germline, CDR1 is MNHEY and CDR2 SVGEGT. The CDR3 protein is CASSYPGTGVFGTEAFF. CDR3 coding DNA: TGTGCCAGCAGTTACCCCGGGACAGGGGTCTTTGGCACTGAAGCTTTCTTT.

The chain has TRBV14 and TRBJ2-7; 8 bases agree with TRBD1. V shed 3 bases and J 3 bases; nucleotides not matched to a gene: 7. The germline gives CDR1 SGHDN, CDR2 FVKESK. CDR3 length: 15 residues. The CDR3 nucleotides read TGTGCCAGCAGCCAGTACGGGACAGGTCTCTACGAGCAGTACTTC. It yields the protein CASSQYGTGLYEQYF.

CDR3: CAWSYDLRGRNTEAFF. The CDR3 DNA follows: TGTGCCTGGAGTTATGACCTCAGGGGGCGAAACACTGAAGCTTTCTTT. The chain joins TRBV30 to TRBJ1-1; the match to TRBD1 covers 8 bases. After removal of 2 bases from V and 2 bases from J, the junction contained 10 bases not matched to a gene. Germline V CDR1 and CDR2: GTSNPN, SVGIG (reference sequence). The CDR3 sequence is 16 residues long.

The V and J genes are TRBV4-1 and TRBJ2-7; D may be TRBD2 (5 bases). Trimming stripped 1 base from V and 5 bases from J, with 15 bases between. CDR3 length: 15 amino acids. CDR1 is MGHRA and CDR2 is YSYEKL in the germline V gene. CDR3 loop: CASSQGSGKEDEQYF. As DNA, the CDR3 is TGCGCCAGCAGCCAAGGTTCCGGAAAGGAGGACGAGCAGTACTTC.

The chain uses TRBV15 and TRBJ2-2, with D possibly TRBD2 on 5 matching bases. The germline V gene encodes CDR1 LNHNV and CDR2 YYDKDF (reference sequence). The ends were cut back, 0 bases at V and 2 bases at J, with 7 bases in the middle. This CDR3 has 15 residues. CDR3 DNA: TGTGCCACCAGCAGAGAGAGGGTAAACACCGGGGAGCTGTTTTTT. The encoded protein is CATSRERVNTGELFF.

CDR3 residues: CASSQGGIKFF. The CDR3 nucleotides read TGTGCCAGCAGCCAAGGCGGGATCAAGTTCTTC. This sequence joins TRBV4-2 and TRBJ2-1, with D perhaps matching TRBD2 (6 bases). The CDR3 spans 11 residues. Germline V lookup: CDR1 LGHNA, CDR2 YNFKEQ. V was pared by 1 base and J by 14 bases, with 9 bases between.

The V gene is TRBV25-1, the J gene TRBJ1-4; D call uncertain. Trimming removed 1 base at V and 4 bases at J, with 16 bases between. The CDR3 has 17 amino acids. Per the germline V gene, CDR1 is MGHDK and CDR2 is SYGVNS. The CDR3 here is CASSEWSGEADNEKLFF. The DNA for the CDR3 is TGTGCCAGCAGTGAATGGTCCGGAGAGGCGGATAATGAAAAACTGTTTTTT.

The sample holds one count of this clone. The J gene is TRBJ2-7, the V gene TRBV19, with 9 nucleotides matching TRBD2. Germline assignment: CDR1 LNHDA and CDR2 SQIVND (reference sequence). V lost 0 bases to trimming and J lost 7 bases; unmatched junction nucleotides: 10. This CDR3 is 16 amino acids long. The DNA for the CDR3 is TGTGCCAGTAGTATAGATCGGGGACTAGCCCTGAGGGAGCAGTACTTC. Translation: CASSIDRGLALREQYF.

At least ten counts were recorded for this clone. The chain employs TRBV2 and TRBJ1-2; tentatively, D is TRBD1 (6 bases). This CDR3 has 14 amino acids. V lost 3 bases and J 4 bases, leaving 12 bases between the germline ends. Germline V gene sequence: CDR1 SNHLY, CDR2 FYNNEI. The CDR3 sequence is CASSDRGGGYGYTF. The DNA for the CDR3 is TGTGCCAGCAGTGACAGGGGTGGCGGCTATGGCTACACCTTC.

The chain is built from TRBV10-2 and TRBJ2-7; weak D call: TRBD1 (6 bases). Germline CDR1 reads WSHSY; CDR2 reads SAAADI. The CDR3 extends over 14 amino acids. V was clipped by 10 bases and J by 0 bases, with 16 bases between them. The CDR3 coding sequence is TGCGCCACTGAACAGGGCGCTCTCTCCTACGAGCAGTACTTC. Encoded protein: CATEQGALSYEQYF.

This clone showed up just a few times. V and J are TRBV4-2 and TRBJ1-2; D may be TRBD1 (5 bases). Germline CDR1 and CDR2: LGHNA and YNFKEQ. Trimming took 0 bases from V and 0 from J, leaving 11 bases between them. The CDR3 runs to 16 residues. CDR3: CASSQDPGTTNYGYTF. The CDR3 DNA is TGTGCCAGCAGCCAAGATCCAGGGACTACTAACTATGGCTACACCTTC.

V is TRBV5-1 and J is TRBJ1-1, with 7 bases aligning to TRBD1. Germline loops: CDR1 SGHRS, CDR2 YFSETQ. CDR3 size: 16 residues. V gave up 2 bases and J gave up 1 base; unmatched junction bases: 8. This chain's CDR3 is CASSLVPGQPNTEAFF. The DNA for the CDR3 is TGCGCCAGCAGCTTAGTACCGGGACAGCCGAACACTGAAGCTTTCTTT.

The chain is built from TRBV6-1 and TRBJ1-5; 8 bases are a match to TRBD1. Germline CDR1 MNHNS, CDR2 SASEGT. This CDR3 has 17 residues. V shed 2 bases, J shed 3 bases, and the junction held 9 bases outside the gene matches. CDR3 nucleotides: TGTGCCAGCAGTGAACCTCAGACAGGGGCCCTCAATCAGCCCCAGCATTTT. Translated, it gives CASSEPQTGALNQPQHF.